The 3 T cell receptor beta chains listed next were all sequenced from one sample in a study of blood T cell repertoires in COVID-19. Sequenced by immunoSEQ multiplex PCR; TCRdb stores in-frame clones only, minus some. The table has 45,000 to 60,000 clones, just over 85% seen once. The sequenced sample consisted of peripheral blood. The source of these receptors is a man aged 70-80 years with active COVID-19.

J is TRBJ2-7 and V is TRBV27; 7 bases match TRBD1. The CDR3 runs 14 residues. CDR1 and CDR2 (germline): MNHEY, SMNVEV (reference sequence). V gave up 3 bases and J gave up 2 bases; unmatched junction bases: 4. The CDR3 loop reads CASSLAGTAYEQYF. The CDR3, as DNA: TGTGCCAGCAGTTTGGCCGGGACAGCCTACGAGCAGTACTTC.

V and J are TRBV7-9 and TRBJ1-2; D is undetermined. This CDR3 contains 13 residues. Deletions cut 5 bases from V and 8 bases from J, with 15 bases between. Germline V gene sequence: CDR1 SEHNR, CDR2 FQNEAQ (reference sequence). This CDR3 is CASSPQQREGYTF. As DNA, the CDR3 is TGTGCCAGCAGCCCTCAGCAAAGGGAGGGCTACACCTTC.

The chain is built from TRBV10-3 and TRBJ2-7; 13 nucleotides align to TRBD2. Trimming removed 4 bases from V and 9 bases from J; junction bases left unmatched: 9. CDR1 ENHRY and CDR2 SYGVKD come from the germline V gene. The CDR3 spans 15 residues. The CDR3 protein is CAISGGLAGTGGQYF. DNA for the CDR3: TGTGCCATCAGTGGGGGACTAGCGGGGACCGGCGGGCAGTACTTC.